Listed below are T cell receptor beta chains from one sample, sequenced in a study of blood T cells in healthy people across ages. TCRdb processed the 5' RACE reads anew with MiXCR; each CDR3 protein has one entry. The table has about 1.5 million distinct CDR3 sequences, 35% to 45% seen once. The sequencing sample was made of blood. The receptors here all came from a woman aged 18-29 years in good health. The CDR3 runs from the conserved cysteine through the conserved F or W. A D gene is named only where the DNA matches it firmly. Size tells how often a clone was seen (once, few, many) or the class of an expanded clone, and some rows leave it out.

>TRBJ2-5|TRBV9|-|TRBD2|15
TGTGCCAGCAGCGTAGCCAGCGGGAGGGCAAATGAGCAGTACTTC
CASSVASGRANEQYF
>TRBJ2-3|TRBV13|-|-|15
TGTGCCACCTTATGGGGGGCACTCAGCACAGATACGCAGTATTTT
CATLWGALSTDTQYF
>TRBJ2-1|TRBV24-1|-|-|13
TGTGCCACCAGTGAAAGCCGGCTCAATGAGCAGTTCTTC
CATSESRLNEQFF
>TRBJ2-3|TRBV20-1|many|TRBD2|16
TGCAGTGCTGAGGGACTAGCGGGGGCTAGCACAGATACGCAGTATTTT
CSAEGLAGASTDTQYF
>TRBJ2-2|TRBV6-5|-|-|13
TGTGCCAGCAGCCCAGGGACTCTCGGGGAGCTGTTTTTT
CASSPGTLGELFF
>TRBJ2-1|TRBV29-1|many|-|13
TGCAGCGCAGAACGTCTGGGGGACAATGAGCAGTTCTTC
CSAERLGDNEQFF
>TRBJ2-7|TRBV12-3/TRBV12-4|many|-|14
TGTGCCAGCAGTTTCGGCGGACACCTCTACGAGCAGTACTTC
CASSFGGHLYEQYF
>TRBJ2-1|TRBV27|-|-|16
TGTGCCAGCAGTTTATCGCTAGAAGTCTCCTACAATGAGCAGTTCTTC
CASSLSLEVSYNEQFF
>TRBJ1-1|TRBV7-9|-|-|16
TGTGCCAGCAGCTTAAGCCAGGGGTTATTGAACACTGAAGCTTTCTTT
CASSLSQGLLNTEAFF
>TRBJ1-1|TRBV29-1|-|-|14
TGCAGCGGTGCGGGCCTTCTGGGAATCACTGAAGCTTTCTTT
CSGAGLLGITEAFF
>TRBJ2-2|TRBV6-6|-|-|16
TGTGCCAGCAGTGGATCTACTAGCCTTGGCACCGGGGAGCTGTTTTTT
CASSGSTSLGTGELFF
>TRBJ2-5|TRBV19|-|-|14
TGTGCCAGTAGTATAGAGGCTGCGTACAATGAGCAGTACTTC
CASSIEAAYNEQYF
>TRBJ2-7|TRBV6-5|few|TRBD1|14
TGTGCCAGCAGTTCCCGGGACAGGGAGTACGAGCAGTACTTC
CASSSRDREYEQYF
>TRBJ2-3|TRBV7-9|many|-|15
TGTGCCAGCAGCTCCGAGGACCTTCTGAAGGATACGCAGTATTTT
CASSSEDLLKDTQYF
>TRBJ2-3|TRBV6-5|-|-|18
TGTGCCAGCAGTTACTCGAGTATCGGTCTCAAAAGCACAGATACGCAGTATTTT
CASSYSSIGLKSTDTQYF